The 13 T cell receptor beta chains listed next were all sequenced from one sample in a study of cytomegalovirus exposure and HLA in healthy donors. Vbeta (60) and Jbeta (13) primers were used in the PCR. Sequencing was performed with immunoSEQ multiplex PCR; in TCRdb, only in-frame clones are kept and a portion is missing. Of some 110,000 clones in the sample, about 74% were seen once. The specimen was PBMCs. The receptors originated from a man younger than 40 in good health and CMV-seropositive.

CDR3 bases: TGTGCCAGCAGCCACTTGGGGGGGAGCTCCTACGAGCAGTACTTC. It codes for CASSHLGGSSYEQYF. This chain connects TRBV7-2 to TRBJ2-7; 7 positions agree with TRBD2. CDR1 is SGHTA and CDR2 is FQGNSA in the germline V gene. V was clipped by 5 bases and J by 0 bases; unmatched bases: 7. CDR3 length: 15 amino acids.

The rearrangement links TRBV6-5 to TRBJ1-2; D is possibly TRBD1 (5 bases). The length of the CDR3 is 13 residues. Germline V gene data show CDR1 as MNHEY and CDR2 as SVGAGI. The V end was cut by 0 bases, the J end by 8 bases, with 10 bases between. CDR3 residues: CASSYSDSLGYTF. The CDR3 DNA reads TGTGCCAGCAGTTACTCCGACAGTCTGGGCTACACCTTC.

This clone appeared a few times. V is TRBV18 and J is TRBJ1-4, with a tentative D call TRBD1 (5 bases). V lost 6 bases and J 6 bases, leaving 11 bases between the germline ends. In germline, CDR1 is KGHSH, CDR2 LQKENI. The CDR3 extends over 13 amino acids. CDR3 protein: CASSGARDEKLFF. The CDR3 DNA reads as TGTGCCAGCTCTGGGGCTCGGGATGAAAAACTGTTTTTT.

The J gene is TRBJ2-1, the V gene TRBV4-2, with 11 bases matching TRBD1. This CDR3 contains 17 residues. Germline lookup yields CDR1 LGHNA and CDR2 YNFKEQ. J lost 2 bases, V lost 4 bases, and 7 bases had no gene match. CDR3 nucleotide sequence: TGTGCCAGCAGCCCGAGGACAGGGGGCCGAACCTACAATGAGCAGTTCTTC. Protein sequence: CASSPRTGGRTYNEQFF.

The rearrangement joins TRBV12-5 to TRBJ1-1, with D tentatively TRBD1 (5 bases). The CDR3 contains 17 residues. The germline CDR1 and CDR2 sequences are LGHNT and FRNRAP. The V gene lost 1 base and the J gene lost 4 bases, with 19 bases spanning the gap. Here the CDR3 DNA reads TGTGCTAGTGGTTTGGGGCCCGCGGGACTCCCCAGCACTGAAGCTTTCTTT. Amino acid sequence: CASGLGPAGLPSTEAFF. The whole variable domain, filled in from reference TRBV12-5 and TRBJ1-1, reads DARVTQTPRHKVTEMGQEVTMRCQPILGHNTVFWYRQTMMQGLELLAYFRNRAPLDDSGMPKDRFSAEMPDATLATLKIQPSEPRDSAVYFCASGLGPAGLPSTEAFFGQGTRLTVV.

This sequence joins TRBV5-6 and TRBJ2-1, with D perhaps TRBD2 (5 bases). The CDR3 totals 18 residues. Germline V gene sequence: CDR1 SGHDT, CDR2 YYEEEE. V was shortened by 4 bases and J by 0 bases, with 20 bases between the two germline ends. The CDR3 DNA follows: TGTGCCAGCAGCGGGGTAATGGCGGGTGATAGCTCCTACAATGAGCAGTTCTTC. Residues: CASSGVMAGDSSYNEQFF.

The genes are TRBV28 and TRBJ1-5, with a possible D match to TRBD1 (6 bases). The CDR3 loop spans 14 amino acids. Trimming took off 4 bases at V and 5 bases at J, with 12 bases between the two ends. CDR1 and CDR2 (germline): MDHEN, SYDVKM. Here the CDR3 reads CASSWQGLDQPQHF. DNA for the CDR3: TGTGCCAGCAGTTGGCAGGGGTTGGATCAGCCCCAGCATTTT. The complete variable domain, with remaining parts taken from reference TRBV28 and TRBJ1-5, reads DVKVTQSSRYLVKRTGEKVFLECVQDMDHENMFWYRQDPGLGLRLIYFSYDVKMKEKGDIPEGYSVSREKKERFSLILESASTNQTSMYLCASSWQGLDQPQHFGDGTRLSIL.

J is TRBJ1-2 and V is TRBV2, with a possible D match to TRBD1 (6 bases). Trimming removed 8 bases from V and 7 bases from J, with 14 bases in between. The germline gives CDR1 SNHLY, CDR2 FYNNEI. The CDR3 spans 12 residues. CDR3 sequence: CASAGEGGGYTF. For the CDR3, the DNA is TGTGCCAGCGCTGGGGAGGGGGGTGGCTACACCTTC.

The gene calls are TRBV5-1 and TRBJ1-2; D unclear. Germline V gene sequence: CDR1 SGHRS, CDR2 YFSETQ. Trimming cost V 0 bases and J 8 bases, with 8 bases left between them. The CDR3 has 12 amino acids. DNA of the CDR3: TGCGCCAGCAGCTTGGATGCTACCGGCTACACCTTC. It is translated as CASSLDATGYTF.

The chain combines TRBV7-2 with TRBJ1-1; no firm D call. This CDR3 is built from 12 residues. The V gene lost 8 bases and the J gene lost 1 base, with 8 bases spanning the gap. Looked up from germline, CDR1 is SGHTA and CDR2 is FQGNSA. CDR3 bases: TGTGCCAGCCTCTTCTCGAACACTGAAGCTTTCTTT. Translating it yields CASLFSNTEAFF. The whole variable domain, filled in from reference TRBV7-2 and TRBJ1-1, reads GAGVSQSPSNKVTEKGKDVELRCDPISGHTALYWYRQSLGQGLEFLIYFQGNSAPDKSGLPSDRFSAERTGGSVSTLTIQRTQQEDSAVYLCASLFSNTEAFFGQGTRLTVV.

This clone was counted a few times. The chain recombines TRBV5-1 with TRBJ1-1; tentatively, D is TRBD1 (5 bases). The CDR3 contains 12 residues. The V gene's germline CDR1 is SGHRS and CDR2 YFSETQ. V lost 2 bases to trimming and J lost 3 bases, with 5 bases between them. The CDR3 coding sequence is TGCGCCAGCAGCTTACAGGACACTGAAGCTTTCTTT. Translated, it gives CASSLQDTEAFF.

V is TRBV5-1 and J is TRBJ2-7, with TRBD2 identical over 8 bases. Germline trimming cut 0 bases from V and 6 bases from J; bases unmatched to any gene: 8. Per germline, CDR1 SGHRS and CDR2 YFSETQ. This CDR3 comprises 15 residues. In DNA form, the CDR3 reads TGCGCCAGCAGCTTGGTACTTTCCGCGGGGGGCGAGCAGTACTTC. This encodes CASSLVLSAGGEQYF.

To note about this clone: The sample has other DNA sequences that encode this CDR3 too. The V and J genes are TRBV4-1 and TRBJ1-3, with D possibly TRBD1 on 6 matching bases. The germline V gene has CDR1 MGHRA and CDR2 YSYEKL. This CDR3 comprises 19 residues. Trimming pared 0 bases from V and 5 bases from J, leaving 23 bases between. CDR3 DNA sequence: TGCGCCAGCAGCCAAGACCCCGACAGGCGCGGGCCCTTGCGAAACACCATATATTTT. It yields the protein CASSQDPDRRGPLRNTIYF.